This T cell receptor beta chain was obtained from a study of T cell responses to AZD1222 COVID-19 vaccine. This CDR3 contains 14 residues. The V and J ends lost 2 bases and 1 base respectively, with 7 bases between them. Germline V gene lookup returns CDR1 KGHSH and CDR2 LQKENI. Assay: immunoSEQ multiplex PCR; the TCRdb copy retains only in-frame clones and omits some. The sample holds some 150,000 clones, around 87% seen once. This clone occurred once. What it recognizes is unknown. The study, taken as a whole, reports: Only after the peak T cell response were repertoires sampled.

This sample comprised peripheral blood, obtained 28 days after the second AZD1222 dose. The TCR comes from an adult who received the AZD1222 COVID-19 vaccine. The rearrangement links TRBV18 to TRBJ2-3; D call uncertain. The chain's CDR3 is CASSPIEGTDTQYF. CDR3 DNA sequence: TGTGCCAGCTCACCAATAGAAGGCACAGATACGCAGTATTTT. Using reference TRBV18 and TRBJ2-3 for the parts outside the CDR3, the full variable domain is NAGVMQNPRHLVRRRGQEARLRCSPMKGHSHVYWYRQLPEEGLKFMVYLQKENIIDESGMPKERFSAEFPKEGPSILRIQQVVRGDSAAYFCASSPIEGTDTQYFGPGTRLTVL.